What follows are 14 T cell receptor beta chains derived from one specimen sequenced in a study of PD-1 blockade in classical Hodgkin lymphoma. The repertoire was sequenced with immunoSEQ multiplex PCR; TCRdb's copy has only in-frame clones and lacks some. This repertoire shows roughly 50,000 clones, over 75% found once; its top ten account for approximately 15%. In every patient, relapse followed autologous stem cell transplantation, while exposure to brentuximab vedotin differed. Source: peripheral blood mononuclear cells (PBMCs), taken at baseline. Receptors originate from a human donor with classical Hodgkin lymphoma.

The chain carries TRBV7-8 and TRBJ1-5, with TRBD1 as a possible D gene (6 bases). The CDR3 is 14 residues long. The V end lost 3 bases, the J end lost 0 bases, and 6 bases lay between the germline ends. Germline assignment: CDR1 SGHVS and CDR2 FQNEAQ. The CDR3 reads CASSLDSSNQPQHF. CDR3 DNA: TGTGCCAGCAGCTTGGACAGTAGCAATCAGCCCCAGCATTTT.

This clone appeared once. The J gene is TRBJ2-7, the V gene TRBV13; D unresolved. In germline, CDR1 is PRHDT, CDR2 FYEKMQ (reference sequence). Trimming removed 7 bases at V and 4 bases at J, with 14 bases between. This CDR3 region has 13 residues. The CDR3 region has the DNA TGTGCCAGCAACCCCGACGGTTCATACGAGCAGTACTTC. This gives the protein CASNPDGSYEQYF.

The rearrangement joins TRBV10-3 to TRBJ1-1, with 7 bases lining up with TRBD1. The CDR3 consists of 15 residues. With V trimmed by 3 bases and J by 0 bases, 4 bases remained unmatched. Germline loops: CDR1 ENHRY, CDR2 SYGVKD. In DNA, the CDR3 is TGTGCCATCAGTGACCCGGGACAGCTGAACACTGAAGCTTTCTTT. As protein: CAISDPGQLNTEAFF.

V and J are TRBV27 and TRBJ2-3; D is unclear. The CDR3 loop spans 13 amino acids. V dropped 4 bases and J dropped 6 bases, with 11 bases sitting between them. The germline V gene encodes CDR1 MNHEY and CDR2 SMNVEV (reference sequence). CDR3 sequence reads: CASSSPYSDTQYF. Here the CDR3 DNA reads TGTGCCAGCAGTTCTCCCTATTCCGATACGCAGTATTTT.

This clone was counted between two and nine times. CDR3 DNA sequence: TGTGCCAGCACCTCCAGCGAAAACACCATATATTTT. Its protein product is CASTSSENTIYF. The chain joins TRBV7-9 to TRBJ1-3; D uncertain. Germline CDR1 reads SEHNR; CDR2 reads FQNEAQ (reference sequence). Trimming took off 7 bases at V and 6 bases at J, with 10 bases between the two ends. This CDR3 comprises 12 residues.

Remarks on this clone: Other DNA sequences in the sample encode the same CDR3. The chain has TRBV18 and TRBJ1-5; D unresolved. Trimming removed 5 bases from V and 1 base from J, with 12 bases in between. Germline V gene data show CDR1 as KGHSH and CDR2 as LQKENI. The CDR3 is 15 amino acids. CDR3 coding DNA: TGTGCCAGCTCAAGTGAGGCGGGGAGCAATCAGCCCCAGCATTTT. It yields the protein CASSSEAGSNQPQHF.

The chain has TRBV6-5 and TRBJ2-2, with 8 bases matching TRBD2. Germline values: CDR1 MNHEY, CDR2 SVGAGI. The CDR3 has 16 amino acids. Unmatched junction bases numbered 6, after V lost 0 bases and J lost 6 bases. This CDR3 reads CASSYSTLAGAGELFF. As DNA, the CDR3 is TGTGCCAGCAGTTACTCGACGCTAGCGGGCGCCGGGGAGCTGTTTTTT.

This chain links TRBV27 with TRBJ2-1; D unresolved. The V gene lost 1 base and the J gene lost 3 bases, with 4 bases spanning the gap. This CDR3 has 13 amino acids. CDR1 is MNHEY, CDR2 SMNVEV, per germline (reference sequence). DNA of the CDR3: TGTGCCAGCAGTTTATACAGCTACAATGAGCAGTTCTTC. Translation gives CASSLYSYNEQFF.

The table lists this clone with a few counts. This sequence joins TRBV30 and TRBJ1-1, with 7 bases aligning to TRBD1. This CDR3 region has 14 residues. CDR1 is GTSNPN, CDR2 SVGIG, per germline (reference sequence). V trimming: 0 bases; J trimming: 1 base; junction bases outside the gene matches: 2. CDR3 sequence reads: CAWSVGQANTEAFF. Here the CDR3 DNA reads TGTGCCTGGAGTGTTGGACAGGCGAACACTGAAGCTTTCTTT.

The chain couples TRBV4-1 to TRBJ2-7; 7 bases align to TRBD1. CDR1 is MGHRA and CDR2 is YSYEKL in the germline V gene. Trimming cost V 0 bases and J 0 bases; bases outside gene matches: 14. CDR3 length: 19 amino acids. Written as DNA, the CDR3 is TGCGCCAGCAGCCAAGATGGGAGACAGGGTATTTTGGGCTCCTACGAGCAGTACTTC. As protein: CASSQDGRQGILGSYEQYF.

The chain uses TRBV29-1 and TRBJ1-4; D gene ambiguous. V was clipped by 4 bases and J by 8 bases, with 11 bases between them. Per germline, CDR1 SQVTM and CDR2 ANQGSEA. This CDR3 has 12 residues. CDR3 loop: CSVATSSEKLFF. For the CDR3, the DNA is TGCAGCGTTGCCACGTCGTCGGAAAAACTGTTTTTT.

The rearrangement uses TRBV6-5 and TRBJ1-1; D remains ambiguous. Trimming stripped 5 bases from V and 5 bases from J, with 15 bases between. Germline assignment: CDR1 MNHEY and CDR2 SVGAGI. This CDR3 comprises 14 residues. For the CDR3, the DNA is TGTGCCAGCAGTACGGACCTGGATGGGACTGAAGCTTTCTTT. Protein product: CASSTDLDGTEAFF.

The CDR3 is CASRLATDTQYF. The DNA for the CDR3 is TGTGCCAGCAGGCTAGCCACAGATACGCAGTATTTT. The rearrangement joins TRBV7-2 to TRBJ2-3; D may be TRBD2 (5 bases). Germline V lookup: CDR1 SGHTA, CDR2 FQGNSA. The CDR3 consists of 12 residues. Trimming took off 6 bases at V and 2 bases at J, with 6 bases between the two ends.

The chain links TRBV10-3 to TRBJ1-5; a weak D match, TRBD1 (5 bases). The CDR3 runs to 14 residues. Germline-derived CDR1 and CDR2 are ENHRY and SYGVKD. Trimming left V 8 bases short and J 1 base short, with 12 bases between. The CDR3 nucleotides are TGTGCCATCGGGGCGGGACTGAGCAATCAGCCCCAGCATTTT. Translation gives CAIGAGLSNQPQHF.